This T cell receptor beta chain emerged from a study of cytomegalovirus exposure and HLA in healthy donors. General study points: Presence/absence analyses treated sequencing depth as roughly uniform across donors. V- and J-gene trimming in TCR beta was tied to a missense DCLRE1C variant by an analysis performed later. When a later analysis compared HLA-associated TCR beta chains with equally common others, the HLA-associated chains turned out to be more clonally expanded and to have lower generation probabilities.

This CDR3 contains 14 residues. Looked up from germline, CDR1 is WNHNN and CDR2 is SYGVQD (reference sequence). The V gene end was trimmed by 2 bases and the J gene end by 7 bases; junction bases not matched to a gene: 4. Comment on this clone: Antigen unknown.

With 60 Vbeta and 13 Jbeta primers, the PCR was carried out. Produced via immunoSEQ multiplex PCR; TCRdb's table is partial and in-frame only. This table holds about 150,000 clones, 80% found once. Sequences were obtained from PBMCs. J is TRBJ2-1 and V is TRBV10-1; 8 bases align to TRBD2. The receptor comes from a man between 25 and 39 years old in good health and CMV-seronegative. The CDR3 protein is CASSESGSRNEQFF. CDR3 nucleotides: TGCGCCAGCAGTGAGAGCGGGAGTCGGAATGAGCAGTTCTTC.